This TCR beta chain is from a study of T cell clusters in autoimmune cytopenias. Study observations and caveats: Primary autoimmune cytopenia patients seemingly lacked the physiological T cell clusters found in healthy donors.

TRB amplification used around 260 ng of peripheral blood genomic DNA. Germline loops: CDR1 DFQATT, CDR2 SNEGSKA (reference sequence). The CDR3 is 14 amino acids. This clonotype is classed as medium-sized (0.01 to 0.1%) by frequency. Its antigen is not identified. Multiplex touch-down PCR amplified TRB using TRB-A and TRB-B pools in one tube. TCRdb re-called the multiplex PCR reads, yielding one record per CDR3 amino acid sequence without DNA. The record lists 9,500 to 15,000 distinct CDR3 sequences, of which the ten most abundant hold more than 2.5%. These records were also assigned to another study, of T cell repertoires in aging, cancer and after chemotherapy.

The clonotype originates from a human donor in good health. Source material: peripheral blood. The V and J genes are TRBV20-1 and TRBJ2-3; TCRdb gives TRBD1 as the D gene, but with no DNA this cannot be confirmed. The CDR3: CSARRGVEADTQYF.